The 21 T cell receptor beta chains in this list originate from one sample, sequenced in a study of T cells in Graves' hyperthyroidism and ophthalmopathy. Amplified regions were TCR beta CDR3 sequences from RNA transcripts. HTBI primers were used for first-round RT-PCR of the TCR CDR3. TCRdb used MiXCR to reprocess the multiplex PCR reads, holding one entry per CDR3 protein. This sample has 370,000 or so distinct CDR3 sequences, with 15% to 19% found just once. Sequencing used blood. These TCRs come from a woman aged 18-30 years with Graves' hyperthyroidism that later progressed to Graves' ophthalmopathy.

This clonotype was seen repeatedly, ten times or more. This chain connects TRBV11-2 to TRBJ2-5; D perhaps matches TRBD1 (6 bases). The CDR3 extends over 16 amino acids. With 4 bases removed from V and 4 bases from J, the gap between germline ends came to 19 bases. The germline V gene has CDR1 SGHAT and CDR2 FQNNGV. For the CDR3, the DNA is TGTGCCAGCAGCTCCGCAGAGGGGGTAGGGGTAGAGACCCAGTACTTC. Its protein product is CASSSAEGVGVETQYF.

To note about this clonotype: This sequence may be a read error, since a much larger clone differs from it by one base. The gene calls are TRBV7-9 and TRBJ2-7; the D gene is possibly TRBD1 (6 bases). Trimming took off 0 bases at V and 5 bases at J, with 17 bases between the two ends. From germline, CDR1 is SEHNR and CDR2 FQNEAQ (reference sequence). This CDR3 has 16 residues. The CDR3 sequence: CASSLALDRSNNEQYF. CDR3 nucleotides: TGTGCCAGCAGCTTAGCCCTTGACAGGAGTAATAACGAGCAGTACTTC.

The chain employs TRBV25-1 and TRBJ2-7; the match to TRBD1 covers 8 bases. The V segment lost 5 bases and the J segment 3 bases; nucleotides outside the gene matches: 9. Germline V gene data show CDR1 as MGHDK and CDR2 as SYGVNS. This CDR3 region has 15 residues. Here the CDR3 DNA reads TGTGCCAGCAGTAAGGCAGGGGGCGCACTCTACGAGCAGTACTTC. Its protein is CASSKAGGALYEQYF.

This clonotype showed up many times. The rearrangement links TRBV20-1 to TRBJ2-7; 13 bases agree with TRBD2. V lost 4 bases, J lost 3 bases, and 6 bases stayed unmatched. CDR1 and CDR2 (germline): DFQATT, SNEGSKA (reference sequence). The CDR3 consists of 15 residues. The CDR3 loop reads CSATRTSGSGYEQYF. CDR3 coding DNA: TGCAGTGCTACTAGGACTAGCGGGAGTGGCTACGAGCAGTACTTC.

Only a few counts were recorded for this clonotype. This chain connects TRBV6-5 to TRBJ1-5; D not certain. The CDR3 consists of 13 residues. V lost 2 bases, J lost 4 bases, and 6 bases lay in between. Germline V lookup: CDR1 MNHEY, CDR2 SVGAGI. CDR3 sequence reads: CASSYTNNQPQHF. The DNA of the CDR3 is TGTGCCAGCAGTTACACAAATAATCAGCCCCAGCATTTT.

This clonotype was detected many times. The V gene is TRBV12-3 or TRBV12-4, the J gene TRBJ2-3, with D maybe TRBD2 (6 bases). The V and J ends lost 6 bases and 2 bases respectively, with 12 bases between them. This CDR3 is built from 14 residues. The CDR3 DNA reads TGTGCCAGCAGGCCGGGACTCAACACAGATACGCAGTATTTT. Translation gives CASRPGLNTDTQYF.

This clonotype showed up just a few times. V gene TRBV5-5 combines with J gene TRBJ1-3; tentative D call: TRBD1 (5 bases). The CDR3 covers 17 residues. V was pared by 3 bases and J by 0 bases, with 16 bases between. Germline V gene sequence: CDR1 SGHKS, CDR2 YYEKEE (reference sequence). CDR3 amino acids: CASSYSGGLSSGNTIYF. As DNA, the CDR3 is TGTGCCAGCAGCTATTCGGGGGGGTTGAGCTCTGGAAACACCATATATTTT.

This clonotype was observed many times. The chain carries TRBV12-3 or TRBV12-4 and TRBJ1-4; 7 nucleotides align to TRBD1. V lost 2 bases to trimming and J lost 3 bases; unmatched junction nucleotides: 6. CDR3 length: 16 amino acids. The chain's CDR3 is CASSLTGTESNEKLFF. CDR3 nucleotides: TGTGCCAGCAGTTTAACCGGGACAGAATCTAATGAAAAACTGTTTTTT.

The sample holds many counts of this clonotype. The V and J genes are TRBV3-1 and TRBJ2-7; no definite D call. Germline CDR1 LGHDT, CDR2 YNNKEL (reference sequence). Trimming removed 7 bases from V and 4 bases from J, with 11 bases in between. This CDR3 region has 12 residues. In DNA form, the CDR3 reads TGTGCCAGCACCGGAGAGACGTACGAGCAGTACTTC. Translating it yields CASTGETYEQYF.

This clonotype was detected a few times. This chain uses TRBV20-1 with TRBJ2-1; D remains unclear. The V gene lost 3 bases and the J gene lost 7 bases, with 10 bases spanning the gap. Germline V gene sequence: CDR1 DFQATT, CDR2 SNEGSKA (reference sequence). The CDR3 is made up of 12 amino acids. The CDR3 here is CSARALRNEQFF. CDR3 nucleotides: TGCAGTGCTAGGGCCCTAAGGAATGAGCAGTTCTTC.

This clonotype appeared a few times. V is TRBV10-2 and J is TRBJ2-7, with a weak D call TRBD2 (5 bases). The CDR3 is 12 amino acids. V was trimmed by 3 bases and J by 4 bases, leaving 7 bases between them. Germline CDR1 reads WSHSY; CDR2 reads SAAADI. In nucleotides, the CDR3 is TGCGCCAGCAGTGAAAGCGGATACGAGCAGTACTTC. This translates into CASSESGYEQYF.

The DNA for the CDR3 is TGTGCCAGCAGCCGCTGGACAGGATCGGGAACCACAGATACGCAGTATTTT. Amino acid sequence: CASSRWTGSGTTDTQYF. V and J are TRBV14 and TRBJ2-3, with 7 bases aligning to TRBD1. J was trimmed by 2 bases and V by 4 bases; bases with no gene match: 12. The CDR3 has 17 residues. Germline CDR1 reads SGHDN; CDR2 reads FVKESK. Full variable domain (outside the CDR3, taken from reference TRBV14 and TRBJ2-3): EAGVTQFPSHSVIEKGQTVTLRCDPISGHDNLYWYRRVMGKEIKFLLHFVKESKQDESGMPNNRFLAERTGGTYSTLKVQPAELEDSGVYFCASSRWTGSGTTDTQYFGPGTRLTVL.

This clonotype has a handful of counts. The chain recombines TRBV4-1 with TRBJ1-2; D is unresolved. The CDR3 contains 13 residues. CDR1 is MGHRA and CDR2 is YSYEKL in the germline V gene. V shed 3 bases and J shed 7 bases, with 12 bases lying between them. In DNA, the CDR3 is TGCGCCAGCAGCCATGGACGGTCCTCTGGCTACACCTTC. Amino acid sequence: CASSHGRSSGYTF.

This clonotype was counted many times. The chain carries TRBV28 and TRBJ1-1; D call uncertain. Trimming removed 2 bases at V and 0 bases at J, with 13 bases between. The CDR3 sequence is 16 residues long. Germline values: CDR1 MDHEN, CDR2 SYDVKM. CDR3 nucleotide sequence: TGTGCCAGCAGTTTAATAGGAGACTCAATGAACACTGAAGCTTTCTTT. This translates into CASSLIGDSMNTEAFF.

This clonotype was seen at least ten times. The chain employs TRBV2 and TRBJ2-3; 10 nucleotides line up with TRBD1. The CDR3 loop spans 17 amino acids. Losses at the gene ends were 6 bases for V and 4 bases for J; bases not matched to a gene: 13. Germline assignment: CDR1 SNHLY and CDR2 FYNNEI. This CDR3 reads CASRGLPGQGTPDTQYF. For the CDR3, the DNA is TGTGCCAGCAGGGGTTTACCGGGACAGGGGACTCCAGATACGCAGTATTTT.

This clonotype was counted ten times or more. The chain carries TRBV5-1 and TRBJ2-7, with TRBD2 identical over 10 bases. Trimming cost V 4 bases and J 3 bases; bases outside gene matches: 10. This CDR3 is built from 16 residues. Germline assignment: CDR1 SGHRS and CDR2 YFSETQ. CDR3 in amino acids: CASSRETSGQVYEQYF. The CDR3 DNA is TGCGCCAGCAGCAGGGAGACTAGCGGGCAAGTCTACGAGCAGTACTTC.

The sample holds a few counts of this clonotype. The V and J genes are TRBV5-6 and TRBJ1-4, with a weak D call TRBD1 (5 bases). The CDR3 runs to 15 residues. The V end was cut by 7 bases, the J end by 5 bases, with 18 bases between. CDR1 is SGHDT and CDR2 is YYEEEE in the germline V gene. In DNA, the CDR3 is TGTGCCAGCTCCCAGCGGGGACCCAACAATGAAAAACTGTTTTTT. It yields the protein CASSQRGPNNEKLFF.

The chain uses TRBV3-1 and TRBJ2-4; a weak D match, TRBD2 (6 bases). This CDR3 is built from 16 residues. V was cut by 5 bases and J by 5 bases, with 19 bases left in between. Germline assignment: CDR1 LGHDT and CDR2 YNNKEL (reference sequence). The CDR3 reads CASSSRGSGVQNIQYF. The CDR3 nucleotides read TGTGCCAGCAGCTCCCGGGGTAGCGGAGTCCAAAACATTCAGTACTTC. Full variable domain (outside the CDR3, taken from reference TRBV3-1 and TRBJ2-4): DTAVSQTPKYLVTQMGNDKSIKCEQNLGHDTMYWYKQDSKKFLKIMFSYNNKELIINETVPNRFSPKSPDKAHLNLHINSLELGDSAVYFCASSSRGSGVQNIQYFGAGTRLSVL.

This clonotype was seen ten or more times. V is TRBV28 and J is TRBJ2-5; 7 nucleotides align to TRBD1. The CDR3 contains 20 residues. Per germline, CDR1 MDHEN and CDR2 SYDVKM. Trimming took 2 bases from V and 5 from J; bases not matched to a gene: 23. The CDR3 DNA sequence: TGTGCCAGCAGTTTAAACCTGGACAGGCCTTTTAAGGGGATGGGGGAGACCCAGTACTTC. Its protein product is CASSLNLDRPFKGMGETQYF.

Only a few counts were recorded for this clonotype. The chain is built from TRBV29-1 and TRBJ1-1, with D possibly matching TRBD1 (5 bases). Trimming removed 4 bases from V and 11 bases from J, with 14 bases in between. The V gene's germline CDR1 is SQVTM and CDR2 ANQGSEA. The CDR3 is made up of 11 amino acids. The CDR3 nucleotides are TGCAGCGTTGTGTCGGGGGTGTTTGCTTTCTTT. It yields the protein CSVVSGVFAFF.

In this sample, this clonotype turned up once. A much larger clone lies a single base off, so this may be a read error. The chain combines TRBV4-2 with TRBJ2-5, with D possibly being TRBD2 (5 bases). This CDR3 region has 14 residues. Germline loops: CDR1 LGHNA, CDR2 YNFKEQ. Here the CDR3 reads CTSSQDPREETQYF. The DNA of the CDR3 is TGTACCAGCAGCCAAGATCCGAGGGAAGAGACCCAGTACTTC.